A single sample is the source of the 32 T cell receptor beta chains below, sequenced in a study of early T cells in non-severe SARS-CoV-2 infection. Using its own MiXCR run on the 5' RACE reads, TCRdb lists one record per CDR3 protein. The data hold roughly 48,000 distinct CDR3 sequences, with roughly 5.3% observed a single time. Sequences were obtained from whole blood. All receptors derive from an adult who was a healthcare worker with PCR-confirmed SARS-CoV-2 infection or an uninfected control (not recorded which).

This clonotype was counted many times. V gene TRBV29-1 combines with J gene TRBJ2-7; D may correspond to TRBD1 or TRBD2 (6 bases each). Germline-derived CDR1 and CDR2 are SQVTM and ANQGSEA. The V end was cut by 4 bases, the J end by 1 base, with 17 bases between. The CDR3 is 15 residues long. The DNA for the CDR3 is TGCAGCGTTGGGCCCCTCGGGGGCGATTCCTACGAGCAGTACTTC. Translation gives CSVGPLGGDSYEQYF.

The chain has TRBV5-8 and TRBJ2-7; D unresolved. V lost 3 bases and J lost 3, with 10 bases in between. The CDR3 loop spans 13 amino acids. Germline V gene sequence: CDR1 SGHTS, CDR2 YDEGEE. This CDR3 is CASSSGLYYEQYF. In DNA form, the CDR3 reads TGTGCCAGCAGCTCCGGGCTCTACTACGAGCAGTACTTC.

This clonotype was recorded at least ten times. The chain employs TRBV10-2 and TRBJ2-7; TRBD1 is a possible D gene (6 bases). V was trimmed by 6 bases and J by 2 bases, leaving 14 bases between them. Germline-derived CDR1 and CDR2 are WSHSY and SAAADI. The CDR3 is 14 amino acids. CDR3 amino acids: CASREDRPPYEQYF. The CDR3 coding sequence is TGCGCCAGCAGGGAGGACAGACCCCCCTACGAGCAGTACTTC.

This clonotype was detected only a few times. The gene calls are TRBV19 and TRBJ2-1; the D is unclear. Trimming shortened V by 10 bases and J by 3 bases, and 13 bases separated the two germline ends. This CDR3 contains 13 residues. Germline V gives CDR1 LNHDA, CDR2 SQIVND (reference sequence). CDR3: CATSLGNYNEQFF. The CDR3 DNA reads TGTGCCACCAGTTTGGGGAACTACAATGAGCAGTTCTTC.

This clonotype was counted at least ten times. CDR3 coding DNA: TGTGCCAGCAGTTACTCGGGAGGGAACGAGCAGTACTTC. It encodes CASSYSGGNEQYF. J is TRBJ2-7 and V is TRBV6-5; 7 nucleotides match TRBD2. The CDR3 has 13 amino acids. The trim removed 0 bases at V and 5 bases at J, leaving 1 base unmatched. Germline loops: CDR1 MNHEY, CDR2 SVGAGI.

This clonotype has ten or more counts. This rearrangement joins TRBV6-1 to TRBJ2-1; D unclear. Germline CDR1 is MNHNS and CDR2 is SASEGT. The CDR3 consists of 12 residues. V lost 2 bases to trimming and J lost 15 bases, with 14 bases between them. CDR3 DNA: TGTGCCAGCAGTGAACCGGTGTCAGGTCGGTTCTTC. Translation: CASSEPVSGRFF.

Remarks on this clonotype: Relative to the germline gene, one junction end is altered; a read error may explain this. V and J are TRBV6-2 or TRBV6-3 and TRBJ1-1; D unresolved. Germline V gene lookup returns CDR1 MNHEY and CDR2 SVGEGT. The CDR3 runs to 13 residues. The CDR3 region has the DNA TGTGCCAGCAGTTACGGGGAAGCGATTGAAGTTTTCTTT. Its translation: CASSYGEAIEVFF.

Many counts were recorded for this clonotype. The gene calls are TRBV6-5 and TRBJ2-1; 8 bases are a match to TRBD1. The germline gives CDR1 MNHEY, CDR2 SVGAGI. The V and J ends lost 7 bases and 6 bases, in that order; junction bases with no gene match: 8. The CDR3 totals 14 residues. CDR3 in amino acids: CASNLDRVSNEQFF. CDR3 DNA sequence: TGTGCCAGCAATTTGGACAGGGTCAGCAATGAGCAGTTCTTC.

The CDR3 coding sequence is TGTGCCAGCAGCCCCGGGACAGGGAAGGAAAAACTGTTTTTT. The encoded protein is CASSPGTGKEKLFF. V usage is TRBV12-3 or TRBV12-4 and J usage is TRBJ1-4; TRBD1 agrees at 9 bases. With V trimmed by 6 bases and J by 8 bases, 7 bases remained unmatched. CDR3 length: 14 amino acids.

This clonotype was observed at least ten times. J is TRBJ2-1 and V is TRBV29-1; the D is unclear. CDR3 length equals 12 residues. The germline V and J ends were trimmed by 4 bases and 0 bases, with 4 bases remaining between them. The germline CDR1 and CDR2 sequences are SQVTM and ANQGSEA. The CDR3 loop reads CSVGVSYNEQFF. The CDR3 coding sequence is TGCAGCGTTGGAGTCTCCTACAATGAGCAGTTCTTC.

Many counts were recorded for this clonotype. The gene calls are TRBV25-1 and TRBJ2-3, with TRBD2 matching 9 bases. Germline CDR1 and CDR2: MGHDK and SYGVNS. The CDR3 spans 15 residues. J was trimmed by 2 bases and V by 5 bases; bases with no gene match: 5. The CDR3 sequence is CASSPQRGDTDTQYF. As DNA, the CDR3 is TGTGCCAGCAGTCCCCAGCGGGGGGACACAGATACGCAGTATTTT.

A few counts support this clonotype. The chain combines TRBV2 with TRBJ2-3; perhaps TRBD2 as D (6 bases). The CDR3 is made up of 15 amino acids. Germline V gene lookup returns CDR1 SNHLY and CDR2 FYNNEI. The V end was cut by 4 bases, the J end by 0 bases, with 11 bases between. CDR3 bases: TGTGCCAGCAGTGGAGGGGAGGATAGCACAGATACGCAGTATTTT. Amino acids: CASSGGEDSTDTQYF.

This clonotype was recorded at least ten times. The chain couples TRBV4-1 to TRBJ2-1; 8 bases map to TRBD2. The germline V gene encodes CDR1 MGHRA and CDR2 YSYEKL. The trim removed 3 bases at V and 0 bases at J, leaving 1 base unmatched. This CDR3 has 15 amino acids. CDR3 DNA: TGCGCCAGCAGCCAGGCGGGAGGCTCCTACAATGAGCAGTTCTTC. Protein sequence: CASSQAGGSYNEQFF.

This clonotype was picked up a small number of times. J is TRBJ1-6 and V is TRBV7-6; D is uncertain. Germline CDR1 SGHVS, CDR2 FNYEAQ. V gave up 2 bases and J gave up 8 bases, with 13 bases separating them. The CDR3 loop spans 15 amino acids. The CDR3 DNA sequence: TGTGCCAGCAGCTTAATCGCGCCTGGGGATTCACCCCTCCACTTT. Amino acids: CASSLIAPGDSPLHF.

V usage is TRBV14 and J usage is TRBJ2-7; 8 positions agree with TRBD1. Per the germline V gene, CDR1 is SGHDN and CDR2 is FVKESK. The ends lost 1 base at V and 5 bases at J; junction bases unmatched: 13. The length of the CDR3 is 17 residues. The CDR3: CASSQAVVGQGVDEQYF. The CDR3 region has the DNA TGTGCCAGCAGCCAAGCCGTTGTTGGACAGGGTGTCGACGAGCAGTACTTC. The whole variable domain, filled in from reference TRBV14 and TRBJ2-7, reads EAGVTQFPSHSVIEKGQTVTLRCDPISGHDNLYWYRRVMGKEIKFLLHFVKESKQDESGMPNNRFLAERTGGTYSTLKVQPAELEDSGVYFCASSQAVVGQGVDEQYFGPGTRLTVT.

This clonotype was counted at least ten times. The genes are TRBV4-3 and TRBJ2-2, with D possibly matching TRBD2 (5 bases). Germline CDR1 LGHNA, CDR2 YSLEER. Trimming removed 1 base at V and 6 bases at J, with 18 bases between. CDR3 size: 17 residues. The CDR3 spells CASSQVGGGGWSGELFF. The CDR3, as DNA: TGCGCCAGCAGCCAAGTGGGTGGTGGAGGTTGGTCCGGGGAGCTGTTTTTT.

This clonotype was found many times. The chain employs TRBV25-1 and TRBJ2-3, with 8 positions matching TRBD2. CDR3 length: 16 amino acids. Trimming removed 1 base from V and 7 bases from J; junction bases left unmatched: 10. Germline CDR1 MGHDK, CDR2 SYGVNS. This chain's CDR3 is CASSEFKREPRNTQYF. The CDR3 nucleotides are TGTGCCAGCAGTGAATTCAAGCGGGAGCCTCGGAATACGCAGTATTTT.

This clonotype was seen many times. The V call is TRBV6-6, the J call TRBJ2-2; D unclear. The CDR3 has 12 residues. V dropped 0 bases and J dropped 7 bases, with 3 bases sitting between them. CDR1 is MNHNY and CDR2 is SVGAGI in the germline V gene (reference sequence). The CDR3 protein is CASSYSIGELFF. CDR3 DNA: TGTGCCAGCAGTTACTCGATCGGGGAGCTGTTTTTT.

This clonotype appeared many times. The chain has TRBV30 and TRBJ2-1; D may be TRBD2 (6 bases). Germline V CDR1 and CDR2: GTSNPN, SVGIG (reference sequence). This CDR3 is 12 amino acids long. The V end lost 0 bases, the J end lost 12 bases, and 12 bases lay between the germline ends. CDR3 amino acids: CAWSVGTVGQFF. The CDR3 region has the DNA TGTGCCTGGAGTGTTGGGACTGTGGGGCAGTTCTTC.

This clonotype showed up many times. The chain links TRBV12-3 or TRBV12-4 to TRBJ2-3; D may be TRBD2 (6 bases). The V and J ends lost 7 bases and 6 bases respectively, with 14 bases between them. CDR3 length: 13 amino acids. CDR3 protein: CASTRGASDTQYF. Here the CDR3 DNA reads TGTGCCAGCACCCGCGGGGCTTCGGATACGCAGTATTTT.

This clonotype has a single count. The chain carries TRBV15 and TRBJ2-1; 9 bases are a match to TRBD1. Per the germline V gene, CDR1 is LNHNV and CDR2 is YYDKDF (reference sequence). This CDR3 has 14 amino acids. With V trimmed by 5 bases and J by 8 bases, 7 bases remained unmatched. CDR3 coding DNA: TGTGCCACCAGCGCCCGACAGGGGGGGGATGAGCAGTTCTTC. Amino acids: CATSARQGGDEQFF.

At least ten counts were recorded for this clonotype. CDR3 loop: CAISPRGYGYTF. The CDR3 coding sequence is TGTGCCATCAGCCCCAGGGGGTATGGCTACACCTTC. This chain connects TRBV10-3 to TRBJ1-2; 7 nucleotides match TRBD1. Per the germline V gene, CDR1 is ENHRY and CDR2 is SYGVKD. The CDR3 spans 12 residues. The V segment lost 6 bases and the J segment 5 bases; nucleotides outside the gene matches: 3.

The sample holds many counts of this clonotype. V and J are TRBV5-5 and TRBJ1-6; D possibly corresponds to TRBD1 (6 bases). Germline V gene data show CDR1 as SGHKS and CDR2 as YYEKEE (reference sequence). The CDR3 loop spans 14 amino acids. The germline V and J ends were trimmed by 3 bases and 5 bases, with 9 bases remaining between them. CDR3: CASSSDSNNSPLHF. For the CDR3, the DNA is TGTGCCAGCAGCTCGGACAGCAATAATTCACCCCTCCACTTT. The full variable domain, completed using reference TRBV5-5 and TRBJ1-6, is DAGVTQSPTHLIKTRGQQVTLRCSPISGHKSVSWYQQVLGQGPQFIFQYYEKEERGRGNFPDRFSARQFPNYSSELNVNALLLGDSALYLCASSSDSNNSPLHFGNGTRLTVT.

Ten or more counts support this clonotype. This CDR3 reads CASSGRVDEQFF. The CDR3 DNA reads TGTGCCAGCAGTGGCAGGGTGGATGAGCAGTTCTTC. This rearrangement joins TRBV28 to TRBJ2-1, with a tentative D call TRBD1 (5 bases). The CDR3 loop spans 12 amino acids. The germline gives CDR1 MDHEN, CDR2 SYDVKM. V gave up 5 bases and J gave up 8 bases, with 10 bases separating them.

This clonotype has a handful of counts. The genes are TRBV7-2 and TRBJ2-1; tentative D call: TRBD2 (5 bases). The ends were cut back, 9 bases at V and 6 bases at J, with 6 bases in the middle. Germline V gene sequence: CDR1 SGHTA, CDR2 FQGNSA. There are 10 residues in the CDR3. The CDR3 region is CASGGNEQFF. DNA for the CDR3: TGTGCCAGTGGAGGCAATGAGCAGTTCTTC.

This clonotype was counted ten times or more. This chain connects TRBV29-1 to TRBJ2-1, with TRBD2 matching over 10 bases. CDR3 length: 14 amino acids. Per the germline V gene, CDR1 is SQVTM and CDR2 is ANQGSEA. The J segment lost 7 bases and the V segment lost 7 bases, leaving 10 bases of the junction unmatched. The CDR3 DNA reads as TGCAGCGCCTTAACTAGCGGGGTAGTGAATGAGCAGTTCTTC. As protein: CSALTSGVVNEQFF.

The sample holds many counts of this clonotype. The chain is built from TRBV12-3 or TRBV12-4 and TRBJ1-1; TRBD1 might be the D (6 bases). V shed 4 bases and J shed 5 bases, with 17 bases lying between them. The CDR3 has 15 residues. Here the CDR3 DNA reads TGTGCCAGCAGTTCCACTCCCACAGGGAAAACTGAAGCTTTCTTT. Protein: CASSSTPTGKTEAFF.

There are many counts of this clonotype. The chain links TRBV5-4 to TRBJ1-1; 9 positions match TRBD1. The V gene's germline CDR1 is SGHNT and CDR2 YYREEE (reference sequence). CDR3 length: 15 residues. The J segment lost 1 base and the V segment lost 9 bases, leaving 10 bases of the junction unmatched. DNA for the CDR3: TGTGCCACCCAGACAGGGGGAGGGGGGAACACTGAAGCTTTCTTT. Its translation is CATQTGGGGNTEAFF. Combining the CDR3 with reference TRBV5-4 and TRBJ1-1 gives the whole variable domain ETGVTQSPTHLIKTRGQQVTLRCSSQSGHNTVSWYQQALGQGPQFIFQYYREEENGRGNFPPRFSGLQFPNYSSELNVNALELDDSALYLCATQTGGGGNTEAFFGQGTRLTVV.

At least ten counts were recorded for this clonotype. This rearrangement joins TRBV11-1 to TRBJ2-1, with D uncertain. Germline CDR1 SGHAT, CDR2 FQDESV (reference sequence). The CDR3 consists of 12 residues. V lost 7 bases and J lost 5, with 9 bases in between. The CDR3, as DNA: TGTGCCAGCACCCACACAGACAATGAGCAGTTCTTC. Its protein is CASTHTDNEQFF. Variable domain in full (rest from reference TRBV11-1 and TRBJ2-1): EAEVAQSPRYKITEKSQAVAFWCDPISGHATLYWYRQILGQGPELLVQFQDESVVDDSQLPKDRFSAERLKGVDSTLKIQPAELGDSAMYLCASTHTDNEQFFGPGTRLTVL.

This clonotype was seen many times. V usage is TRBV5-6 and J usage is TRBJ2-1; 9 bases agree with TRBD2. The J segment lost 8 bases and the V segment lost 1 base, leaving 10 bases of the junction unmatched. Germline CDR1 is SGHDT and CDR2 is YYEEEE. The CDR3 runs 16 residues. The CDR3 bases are TGTGCCAGCAGCTTGAATTGGATAGCGGGAGTGGATGAGCAGTTCTTC. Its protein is CASSLNWIAGVDEQFF.

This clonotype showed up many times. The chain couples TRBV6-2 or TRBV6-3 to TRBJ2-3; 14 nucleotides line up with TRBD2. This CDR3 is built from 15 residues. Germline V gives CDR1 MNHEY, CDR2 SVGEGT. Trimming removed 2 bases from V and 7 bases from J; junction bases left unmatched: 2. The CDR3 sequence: CASSYRTSGGYTQYF. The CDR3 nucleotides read TGTGCCAGCAGTTACCGGACTAGCGGGGGGTATACGCAGTATTTT.

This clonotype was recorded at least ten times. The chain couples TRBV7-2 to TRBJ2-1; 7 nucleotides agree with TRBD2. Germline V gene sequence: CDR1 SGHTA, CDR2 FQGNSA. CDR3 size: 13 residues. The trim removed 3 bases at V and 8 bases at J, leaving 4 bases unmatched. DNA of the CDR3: TGTGCCAGCAGCTTCGGACTAGGCGATGAGCAGTTCTTC. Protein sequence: CASSFGLGDEQFF.